This is a list of T cell receptor beta chains from one sample in a study of T cells after yellow fever vaccination. TCRdb ran MiXCR on the 5' RACE reads and lists one entry per CDR3 protein. The sample records 500,000 to 550,000 distinct CDR3 sequences, around a fifth being singletons. The sequencing here drew on PBMCs, taken around 3 weeks after the first yellow fever vaccination. The receptors here all came from a man between 18 and 29 years old who received the YFV17D yellow fever vaccine. Both conserved end residues are part of each CDR3. The D gene is left open where the match is weak. Clone sizes are given selectively: once, few, many, or a class where the clone is expanded.

>TRBV25-1|TRBD1|once|TRBJ2-3|17
TGTGCCAGCAGTGACCTTCTCGCCGACAGGGGGTTGGATACGCAGTATTTT
CASSDLLADRGLDTQYF
>TRBV6-5|TRBD2|many|TRBJ2-1|13
TGTGCCAGCAGTTACGGACTAGCGGGGGTTTGGTTCTTC
CASSYGLAGVWFF
>TRBV7-9|-|few|TRBJ2-1|14
TGTGCCAGCAGTCAACGTGTTGGTGGTAATGAGCAGTTCTTC
CASSQRVGGNEQFF
>TRBV25-1|-|few|TRBJ1-5|14
TGTGCCAGCAGTGGGGCAGCTAGCAATCAGCCCCAGCATTTT
CASSGAASNQPQHF
>TRBV4-1|-|few|TRBJ1-2|13
TGCGCCAGCAGCCAAGAAGAAGGGTTTGGCTACACCTTC
CASSQEEGFGYTF
>TRBV27|TRBD1|many|TRBJ1-1|14
TGTGCCAGCAGTCTGACAGGGGGCAGGACTGAAGCTTTCTTT
CASSLTGGRTEAFF
>TRBV6-1|TRBD1|few|TRBJ2-7|15
TGTGCCAGCAGGGACAGGGGTGGGAACTCCTACGAGCAGTACTTC
CASRDRGGNSYEQYF
>TRBV29-1|-|-|TRBJ2-2|13
TGCAGCGTAAGGGGGGAGAACACCGGGGAGCTGTTTTTT
CSVRGENTGELFF
>TRBV2|-|-|TRBJ1-4|14
TGTGCCAGCACCCGGACAGCGACTAATGAAAAACTGTTTTTT
CASTRTATNEKLFF
>TRBV6-5|-|-|TRBJ1-1|13
TGTGCCAGCAGTTCCAGTGGAGACACTGAAGCTTTCTTT
CASSSSGDTEAFF
>TRBV24-1|TRBD1|few|TRBJ2-1|16
TGTGCCACCAGTGACTCTGGACAGGGGACCTACAATGAGCAGTTCTTC
CATSDSGQGTYNEQFF
>TRBV12-3/TRBV12-4|TRBD1|-|TRBJ1-6|12
TGTGCCAGCAGCGGGACAGGGATGGCCCTCCACTTT
CASSGTGMALHF
>TRBV12-3/TRBV12-4|-|-|TRBJ1-6|16
TGTGCCAGCAGTTTAGGAGGGGCGGCCTATAATTCACCCCTCCACTTT
CASSLGGAAYNSPLHF
>TRBV11-2|-|once|TRBJ2-6|19
TGTGCCAGCAGCTTAGTAATCGCCCCGAGGGTATCTGGGGCCAACGTCCTGACTTTC
CASSLVIAPRVSGANVLTF
>TRBV19|-|-|TRBJ2-2|11
TGTGCCAGTACCCCAAGCGGGGAGCTGTTTTTT
CASTPSGELFF
>TRBV30|TRBD2|-|TRBJ2-5|13
TGTGCCTGGGGCGGGGGGCCGCAAGAGACCCAGTACTTC
CAWGGGPQETQYF
>TRBV21-1|-|few|TRBJ2-2|15
TGTGCCAGCAGCAAAGTCCCAGGGAACACCGGGGAGCTGTTTTTT
CASSKVPGNTGELFF
>TRBV6-2/TRBV6-3|-|few|TRBJ2-4|16
TGTGCCAGCAGTTACTCGAGTAAAGGGACCAAAAACATTCAGTACTTC
CASSYSSKGTKNIQYF
>TRBV12-5|-|few|TRBJ1-5|14
TGTGCTAGTGGTGCATCCAGGGTAGGGCAGCCCCAGCATTTT
CASGASRVGQPQHF
>TRBV6-1|TRBD2|-|TRBJ2-3|15
TGTGCCAGCAGTCCGACTAGCGGGGGGGAAGATACGCAGTATTTT
CASSPTSGGEDTQYF
>TRBV20-1|-|-|TRBJ2-2|14
TGCAGTGCTAGGCTAACCTCGAACACCGGGGAGCTGTTTTTT
CSARLTSNTGELFF
>TRBV9|TRBD2|-|TRBJ2-5|16
TGTGCCAGCAGCGTAGGGGTAGCGGGGGGGCCGGAGACCCAGTACTTC
CASSVGVAGGPETQYF
>TRBV24-1|-|few|TRBJ1-1|9
TGTGCCGGAAACACTGAAGCTTTCTTT
CAGNTEAFF
>TRBV29-1|TRBD2|-|TRBJ2-2|16
TGCAGCGTTGGGCTAGCGGGAACCCCAAGCACCGGGGAGCTGTTTTTT
CSVGLAGTPSTGELFF
>TRBV27|-|-|TRBJ2-2|14
TGTGCCAGTAGGTGGGGGGCGCACACCGGGGAGCTGTTTTTT
CASRWGAHTGELFF
>TRBV5-4|-|-|TRBJ2-1|13
TGTGCCAGCAGCTTTGGACGTGGGTTTGAGCAGTTCTTC
CASSFGRGFEQFF
>TRBV5-8|TRBD1|-|TRBJ2-7|14
TGTGCCAGCAGCCATGGGACAGGGGACTACGAGCAGTACTTC
CASSHGTGDYEQYF
>TRBV12-3/TRBV12-4|TRBD1|few|TRBJ2-2|18
TGTGCCAGCAGCCCCGGGACAGGGAGAATGGCGAACACCGGGGAGCTGTTTTTT
CASSPGTGRMANTGELFF
>TRBV7-2|TRBD1|-|TRBJ1-2|13
TGTGCCAGCAGCGTAACAGGGGTGCAGGGCTACACCTTC
CASSVTGVQGYTF
>TRBV20-1|TRBD1|few|TRBJ1-1|15
TGCAGTGCCCCATCGGTGACAGGGAGGGACACTGAAGCTTTCTTT
CSAPSVTGRDTEAFF
>TRBV7-9|-|-|TRBJ1-5|15
TGTGCCAGCAGCGCAGGGGACCATAGCAATCAGCCCCAGCATTTT
CASSAGDHSNQPQHF
>TRBV25-1|-|-|TRBJ1-3|14
TGTGCCAGCACGACCGGGACAACCGGAAACACCATATATTTT
CASTTGTTGNTIYF
>TRBV9|TRBD2|-|TRBJ2-1|14
TGTGCCAGCAGCGTGTCTAGCGGTTACAATGAGCAGTTCTTC
CASSVSSGYNEQFF
>TRBV24-1|-|-|TRBJ2-3|15
TGTGCCACCAGTGATTTTGGGCGGAGCACAGATACGCAGTATTTT
CATSDFGRSTDTQYF
>TRBV6-1|-|few|TRBJ1-1|13
TGTGCCAGCAGTACGGGAGTTCGCACTGAAGCTTTCTTT
CASSTGVRTEAFF
>TRBV5-1|-|-|TRBJ1-2|15
TGCGCCAGCAGCTCCGGGGCGGCGAATAACTATGGCTACACCTTC
CASSSGAANNYGYTF
>TRBV2|-|-|TRBJ1-3|15
TGTGCCAGCAGTGAGGTTCGCGTCTCTGGAAACACCATATATTTT
CASSEVRVSGNTIYF
>TRBV5-6|-|-|TRBJ1-6|14
TGTGCCAGCAGCTTGAAACTCCTTAATTCACCCCTCCACTTT
CASSLKLLNSPLHF
>TRBV5-6|-|once|TRBJ2-7|14
TGTGCCAGCAGCAAGACGGACAGCTCCTACGAGCAGTACTTC
CASSKTDSSYEQYF
>TRBV7-6|-|-|TRBJ1-3|13
TGTGCCAGCAGCTCGGACAGTCGAAACACCATATATTTT
CASSSDSRNTIYF
>TRBV5-4|TRBD2|-|TRBJ2-3|14
TGTGCCACCCAGGCGGGGCGGGGGTCAGATACGCAGTATTTT
CATQAGRGSDTQYF
>TRBV7-3|TRBD2|-|TRBJ2-2|15
TGTGCCAGCAGCGCCCGGGCGGGGGACACCGGGGAGCTGTTTTTT
CASSARAGDTGELFF
>TRBV5-4|-|few|TRBJ1-6|14
TGTGCCAGCAGCCCGGCCGGGGTAGGGCCACCCCTCCACTTT
CASSPAGVGPPLHF
>TRBV4-3|TRBD2|-|TRBJ2-3|16
TGCGCCAGCAGCCAGAATAGCGGGGGGGCCACAGATACGCAGTATTTT
CASSQNSGGATDTQYF
>TRBV6-2/TRBV6-3|-|-|TRBJ2-3|14
TGTGCCAGCAGTTCGCCGGGAGCAGGCGATACGCAGTATTTT
CASSSPGAGDTQYF
>TRBV11-2|TRBD1|-|TRBJ1-1|16
TGTGCCAGCAGCTTGAGACTCGGGACAGCTAACACTGAAGCTTTCTTT
CASSLRLGTANTEAFF
>TRBV20-1|-|few|TRBJ2-3|15
TGCAGTGCTAGTTGGCTGGAAACTAGCACAGATACGCAGTATTTT
CSASWLETSTDTQYF
>TRBV28|-|-|TRBJ2-2|12
TGTGCCAGCCGGCTAACCACCGGGGAGCTGTTTTTT
CASRLTTGELFF
>TRBV12-3/TRBV12-4|TRBD1|-|TRBJ1-2|13
TGTGCCAGCAGGTCCAGGGGGGACTATGGCTACACCTTC
CASRSRGDYGYTF
>TRBV6-1|-|few|TRBJ2-1|16
TGTGCCAGCACCGGCGGCAGGGTTAGGTCCTACAATGAGCAGTTCTTC
CASTGGRVRSYNEQFF